These 2 T cell receptor beta chains originate from one sample sequenced in a study of T cell repertoires in cytomegalovirus infection. TCRdb recomputed calls from the reads with MiXCR, one row per CDR3 protein. The data show about 490,000 distinct CDR3 sequences, with around 11% seen just once and approximately 10% held by the top ten. Sequencing used PBMCs. The receptor source for this set is a human donor in good health (CMV status not recorded). Some clones in this sample may be carry-over from other donors' samples.

This chain joins TRBV28 and TRBJ1-5, with TRBD1 matching over 10 bases. With V trimmed by 6 bases and J by 6 bases, 8 bases remained unmatched. Germline CDR1 reads MDHEN; CDR2 reads SYDVKM. This CDR3 comprises 15 residues. The CDR3 protein is CASRRQGAKGQPQHF. The CDR3 DNA reads as TGTGCCAGCAGGAGACAGGGGGCGAAAGGTCAGCCCCAGCATTTT.

At least ten counts were recorded for this clonotype. The CDR3 spells CASSLTAGTGGYEQYF. CDR3 bases: TGTGCCAGCAGCTTAACTGCCGGGACAGGGGGCTACGAGCAGTACTTC. This sequence joins TRBV7-8 and TRBJ2-7; 11 bases fit TRBD1. J gave up 3 bases and V 2 bases, and 6 bases lay outside the gene matches. The germline V gene has CDR1 SGHVS and CDR2 FQNEAQ. The CDR3 loop spans 16 amino acids. The whole variable domain, filled in from reference TRBV7-8 and TRBJ2-7, reads GAGVSQSPRYKVAKRGQDVALRCDPISGHVSLFWYQQALGQGPEFLTYFQNEAQLDKSGLPSDRFFAERPEGSVSTLKIQRTQQEDSAVYLCASSLTAGTGGYEQYFGPGTRLTVT.